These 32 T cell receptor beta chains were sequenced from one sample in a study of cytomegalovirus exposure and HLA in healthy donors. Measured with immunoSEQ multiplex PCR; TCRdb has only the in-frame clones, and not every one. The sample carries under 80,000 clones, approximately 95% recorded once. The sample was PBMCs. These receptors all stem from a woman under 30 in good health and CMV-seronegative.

The CDR3 DNA reads TGTGCCAGCAGGAGGGACAGCAGTCTCTATACGCAGTATTTT. It encodes CASRRDSSLYTQYF. The V and J genes are TRBV2 and TRBJ2-3; 7 positions agree with TRBD1. This CDR3 contains 14 residues. Per germline, CDR1 SNHLY and CDR2 FYNNEI. The junction had 10 bases not matched to a gene; V was cut back by 6 bases and J by 7 bases.

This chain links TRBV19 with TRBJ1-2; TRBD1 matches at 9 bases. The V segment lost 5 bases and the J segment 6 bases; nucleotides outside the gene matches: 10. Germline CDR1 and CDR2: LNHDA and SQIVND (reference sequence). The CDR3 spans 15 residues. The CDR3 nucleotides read TGTGCCAGTAGTGCGGGACAGGGATTTGCAGATGGCTACACCTTC. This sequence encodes CASSAGQGFADGYTF.

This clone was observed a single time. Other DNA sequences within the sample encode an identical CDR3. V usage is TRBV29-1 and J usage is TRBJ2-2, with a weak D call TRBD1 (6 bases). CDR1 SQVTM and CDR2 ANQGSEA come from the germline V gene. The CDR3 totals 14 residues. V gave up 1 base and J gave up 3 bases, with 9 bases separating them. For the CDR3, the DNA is TGCAGCGTTGAAGGCAGGGGATACACCGGGGAGCTGTTTTTT. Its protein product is CSVEGRGYTGELFF.

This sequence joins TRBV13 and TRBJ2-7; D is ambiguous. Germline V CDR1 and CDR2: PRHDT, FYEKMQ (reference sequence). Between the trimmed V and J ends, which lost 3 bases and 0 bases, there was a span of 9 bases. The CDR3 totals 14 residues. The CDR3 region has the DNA TGTGCCAGCAGCTTGTGGCAGGACTCCTACGAGCAGTACTTC. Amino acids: CASSLWQDSYEQYF. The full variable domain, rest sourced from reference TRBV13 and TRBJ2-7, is AAGVIQSPRHLIKEKRETATLKCYPIPRHDTVYWYQQGPGQDPQFLISFYEKMQSDKGSIPDRFSAQQFSDYHSELNMSSLELGDSALYFCASSLWQDSYEQYFGPGTRLTVT.

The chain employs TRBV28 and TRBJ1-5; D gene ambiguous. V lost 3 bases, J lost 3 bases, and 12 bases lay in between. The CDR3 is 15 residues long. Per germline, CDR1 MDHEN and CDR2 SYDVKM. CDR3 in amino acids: CASSFSGVNNQPQHF. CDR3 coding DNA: TGTGCCAGCAGTTTCTCCGGGGTCAACAATCAGCCCCAGCATTTT.

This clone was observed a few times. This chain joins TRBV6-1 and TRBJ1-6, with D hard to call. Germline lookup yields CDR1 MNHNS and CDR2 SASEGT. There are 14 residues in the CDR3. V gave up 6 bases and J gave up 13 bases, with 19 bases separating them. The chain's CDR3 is CASSLGPLLPPLHF. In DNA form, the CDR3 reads TGTGCCAGCAGCCTGGGCCCGCTTCTTCCGCCCCTCCACTTT.

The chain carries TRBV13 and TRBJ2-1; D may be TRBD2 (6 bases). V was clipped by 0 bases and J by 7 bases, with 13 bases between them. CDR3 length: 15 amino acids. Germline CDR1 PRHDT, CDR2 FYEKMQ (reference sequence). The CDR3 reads CASSLGIGTGNEQFF. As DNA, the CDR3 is TGTGCCAGCAGCTTAGGCATAGGGACTGGAAATGAGCAGTTCTTC.

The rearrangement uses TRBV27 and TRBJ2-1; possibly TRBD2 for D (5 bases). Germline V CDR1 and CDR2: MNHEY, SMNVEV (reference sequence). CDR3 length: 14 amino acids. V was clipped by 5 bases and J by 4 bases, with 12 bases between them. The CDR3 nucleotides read TGTGCCAGCAGTCAAACGCGGGCTTACAATGAGCAGTTCTTC. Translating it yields CASSQTRAYNEQFF.

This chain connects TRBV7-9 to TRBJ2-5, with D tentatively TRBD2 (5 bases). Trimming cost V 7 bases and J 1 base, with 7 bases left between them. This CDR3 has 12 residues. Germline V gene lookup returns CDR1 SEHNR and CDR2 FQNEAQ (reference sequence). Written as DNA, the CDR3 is TGTGCCAGCACAAGCGGCCAAGAGACCCAGTACTTC. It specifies CASTSGQETQYF.

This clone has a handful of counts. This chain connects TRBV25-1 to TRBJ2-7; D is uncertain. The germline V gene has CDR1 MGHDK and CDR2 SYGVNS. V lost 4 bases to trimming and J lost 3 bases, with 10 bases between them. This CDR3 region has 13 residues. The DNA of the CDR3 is TGTGCCAGCAGTGCCATTGGGCGCTACGAGCAGTACTTC. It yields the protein CASSAIGRYEQYF.

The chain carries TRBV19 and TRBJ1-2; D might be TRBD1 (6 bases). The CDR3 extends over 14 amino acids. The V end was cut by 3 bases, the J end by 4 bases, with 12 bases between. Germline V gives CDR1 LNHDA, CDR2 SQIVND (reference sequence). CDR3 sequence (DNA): TGTGCCAGTAGTATGAACAGGGATGGCTATGGCTACACCTTC. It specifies CASSMNRDGYGYTF. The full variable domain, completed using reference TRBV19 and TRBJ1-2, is DGGITQSPKYLFRKEGQNVTLSCEQNLNHDAMYWYRQDPGQGLRLIYYSQIVNDFQKGDIAEGYSVSREKKESFPLTVTSAQKNPTAFYLCASSMNRDGYGYTFGSGTRLTVV.

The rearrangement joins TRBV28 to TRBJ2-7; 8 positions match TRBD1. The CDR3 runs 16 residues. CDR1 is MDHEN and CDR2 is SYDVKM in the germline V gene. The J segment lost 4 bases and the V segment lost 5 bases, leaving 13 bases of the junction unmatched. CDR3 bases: TGTGCCAGCAGTCCCTTTGGTAAGCAGGGGGCGTACGAGCAGTACTTC. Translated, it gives CASSPFGKQGAYEQYF.

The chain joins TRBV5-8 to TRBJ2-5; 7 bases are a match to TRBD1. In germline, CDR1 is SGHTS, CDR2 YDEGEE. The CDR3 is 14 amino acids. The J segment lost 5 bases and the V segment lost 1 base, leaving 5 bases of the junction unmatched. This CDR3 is CASSLRGRGETQYF. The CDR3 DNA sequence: TGTGCCAGCAGCTTGAGGGGGCGCGGGGAGACCCAGTACTTC.

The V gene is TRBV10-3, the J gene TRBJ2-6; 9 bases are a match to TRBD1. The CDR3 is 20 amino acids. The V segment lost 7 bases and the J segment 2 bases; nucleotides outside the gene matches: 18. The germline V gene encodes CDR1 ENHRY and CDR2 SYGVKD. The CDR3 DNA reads TGTGCCATCATAGCTTACCCCCCCGCGGACAGGGGCCCTGGGGCCAACGTCCTGACTTTC. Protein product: CAIIAYPPADRGPGANVLTF.

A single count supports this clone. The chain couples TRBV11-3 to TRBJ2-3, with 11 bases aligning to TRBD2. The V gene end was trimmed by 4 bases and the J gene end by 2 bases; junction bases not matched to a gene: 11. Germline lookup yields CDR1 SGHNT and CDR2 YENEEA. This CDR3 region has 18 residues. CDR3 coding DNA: TGTGCCAGCAGCTCGGGACTAGCGGCGTTCTTCTCCACAGATACGCAGTATTTT. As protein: CASSSGLAAFFSTDTQYF.

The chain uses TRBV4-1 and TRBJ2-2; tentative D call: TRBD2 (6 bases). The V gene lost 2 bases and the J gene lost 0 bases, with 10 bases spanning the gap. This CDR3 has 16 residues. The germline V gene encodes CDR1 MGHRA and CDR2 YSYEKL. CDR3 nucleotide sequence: TGCGCCAGCAGCCAAATGGCGGGGACGAACACCGGGGAGCTGTTTTTT. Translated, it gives CASSQMAGTNTGELFF.

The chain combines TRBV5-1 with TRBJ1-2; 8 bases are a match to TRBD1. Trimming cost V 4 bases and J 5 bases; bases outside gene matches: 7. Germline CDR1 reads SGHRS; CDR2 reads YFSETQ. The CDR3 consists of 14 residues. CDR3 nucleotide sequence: TGCGCCAGCAGCCGAGGACAGGGCCCGTATGGCTACACCTTC. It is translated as CASSRGQGPYGYTF.

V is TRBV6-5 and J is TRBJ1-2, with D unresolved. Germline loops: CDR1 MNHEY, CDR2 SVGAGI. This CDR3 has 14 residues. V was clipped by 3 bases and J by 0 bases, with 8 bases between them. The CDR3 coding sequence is TGTGCCAGCAGTTATTACCCAGCTAACTATGGCTACACCTTC. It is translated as CASSYYPANYGYTF.

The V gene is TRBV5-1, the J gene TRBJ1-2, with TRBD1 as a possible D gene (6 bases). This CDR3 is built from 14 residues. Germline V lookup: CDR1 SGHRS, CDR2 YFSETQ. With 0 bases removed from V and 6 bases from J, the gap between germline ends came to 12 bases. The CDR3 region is CASSLEQGFHGYTF. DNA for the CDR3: TGCGCCAGCAGCTTGGAACAGGGCTTTCATGGCTACACCTTC.

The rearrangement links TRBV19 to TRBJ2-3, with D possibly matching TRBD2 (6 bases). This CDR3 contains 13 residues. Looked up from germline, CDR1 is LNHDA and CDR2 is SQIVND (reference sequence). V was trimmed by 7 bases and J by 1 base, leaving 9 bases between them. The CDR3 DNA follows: TGTGCCAGTATGCGGGATCGCACAGATACGCAGTATTTT. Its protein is CASMRDRTDTQYF.

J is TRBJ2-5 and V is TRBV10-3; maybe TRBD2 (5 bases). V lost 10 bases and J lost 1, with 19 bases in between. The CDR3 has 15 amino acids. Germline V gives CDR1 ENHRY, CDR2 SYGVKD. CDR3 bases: TGTGCCACGAACTCCCGGGATCAGCGCCAAGAGACCCAGTACTTC. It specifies CATNSRDQRQETQYF.

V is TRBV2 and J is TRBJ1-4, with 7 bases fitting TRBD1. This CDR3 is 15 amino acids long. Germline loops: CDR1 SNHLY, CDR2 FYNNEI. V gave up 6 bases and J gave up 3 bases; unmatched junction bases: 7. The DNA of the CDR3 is TGTGCCAGCAGGGGCGACAGGGCTTCTAATGAAAAACTGTTTTTT. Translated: CASRGDRASNEKLFF.

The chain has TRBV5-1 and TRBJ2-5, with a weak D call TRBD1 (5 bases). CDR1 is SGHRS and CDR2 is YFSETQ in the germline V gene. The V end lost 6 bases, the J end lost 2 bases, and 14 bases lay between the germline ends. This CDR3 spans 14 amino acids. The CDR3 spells CASTDTSGQETQYF. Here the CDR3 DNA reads TGCGCCAGCACCGATACTTCAGGGCAAGAGACCCAGTACTTC. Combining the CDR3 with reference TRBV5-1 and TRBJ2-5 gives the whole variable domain KAGVTQTPRYLIKTRGQQVTLSCSPISGHRSVSWYQQTPGQGLQFLFEYFSETQRNKGNFPGRFSGRQFSNSRSEMNVSTLELGDSALYLCASTDTSGQETQYFGPGTRLLVL.

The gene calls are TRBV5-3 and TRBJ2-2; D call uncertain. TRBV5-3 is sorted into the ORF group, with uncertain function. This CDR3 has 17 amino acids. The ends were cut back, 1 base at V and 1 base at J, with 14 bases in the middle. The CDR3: CARSLRFRARNTGELFF. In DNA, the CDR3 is TGTGCCAGAAGCTTGCGGTTTCGTGCTAGGAACACCGGGGAGCTGTTTTTT.

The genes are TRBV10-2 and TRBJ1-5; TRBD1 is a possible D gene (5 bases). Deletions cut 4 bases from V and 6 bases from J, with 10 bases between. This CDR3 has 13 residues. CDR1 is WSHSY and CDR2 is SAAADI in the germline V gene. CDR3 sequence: CASSVGGSQPQHF. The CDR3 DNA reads TGCGCCAGCAGTGTGGGGGGAAGTCAGCCCCAGCATTTT.

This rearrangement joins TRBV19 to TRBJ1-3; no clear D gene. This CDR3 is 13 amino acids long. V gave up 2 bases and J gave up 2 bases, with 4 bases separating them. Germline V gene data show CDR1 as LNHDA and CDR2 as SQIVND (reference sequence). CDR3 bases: TGTGCCAGTAGTATACAGACTGGAAACACCATATATTTT. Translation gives CASSIQTGNTIYF.

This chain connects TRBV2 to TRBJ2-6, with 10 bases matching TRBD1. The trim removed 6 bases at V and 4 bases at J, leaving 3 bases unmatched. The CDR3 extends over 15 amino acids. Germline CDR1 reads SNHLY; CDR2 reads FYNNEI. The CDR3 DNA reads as TGTGCCAGCAGCGACAGGGGGCCAGGGGCCAACGTCCTGACTTTC. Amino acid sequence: CASSDRGPGANVLTF.

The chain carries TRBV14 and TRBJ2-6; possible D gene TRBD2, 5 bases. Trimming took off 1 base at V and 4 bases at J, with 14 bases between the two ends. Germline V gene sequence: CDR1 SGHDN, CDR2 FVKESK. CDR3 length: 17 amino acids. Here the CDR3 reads CASSQVVRGPGANVLTF. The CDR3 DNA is TGTGCCAGCAGCCAAGTTGTCCGGGGTCCCGGGGCCAACGTCCTGACTTTC.

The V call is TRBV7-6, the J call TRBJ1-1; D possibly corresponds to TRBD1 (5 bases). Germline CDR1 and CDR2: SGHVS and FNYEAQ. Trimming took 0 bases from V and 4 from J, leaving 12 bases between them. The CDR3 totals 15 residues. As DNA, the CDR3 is TGTGCCAGCAGCTTAGCGCGGCAGGGTGGCACTGAAGCTTTCTTT. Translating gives CASSLARQGGTEAFF.

The CDR3 bases are TGTGCCAGTAGTATAGTAGGGGCGAACACTGAAGCTTTCTTT. Translation: CASSIVGANTEAFF. The chain links TRBV19 to TRBJ1-1, with D possibly TRBD1 on 5 matching bases. Per the germline V gene, CDR1 is LNHDA and CDR2 is SQIVND (reference sequence). This CDR3 spans 14 amino acids. Between the trimmed V and J ends, which lost 1 base and 1 base, there was a span of 7 bases.

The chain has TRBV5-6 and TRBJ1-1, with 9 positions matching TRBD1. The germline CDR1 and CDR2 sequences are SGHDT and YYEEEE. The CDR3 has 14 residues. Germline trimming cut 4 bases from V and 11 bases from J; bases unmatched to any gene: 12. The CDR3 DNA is TGTGCCAGCAGCATAAGGGACAGGGCTATTCGGGCTTTCTTT. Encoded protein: CASSIRDRAIRAFF.

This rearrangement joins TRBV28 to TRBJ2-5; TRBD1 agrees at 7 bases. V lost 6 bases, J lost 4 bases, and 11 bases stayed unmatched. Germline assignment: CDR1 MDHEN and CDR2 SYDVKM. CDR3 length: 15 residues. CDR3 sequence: CASRETGFRPETQYF. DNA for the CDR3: TGTGCCAGCAGGGAGACAGGGTTTCGACCAGAGACCCAGTACTTC.